One and the same sample provided the 11 T cell receptor beta chains below, sequenced in a study of cytomegalovirus exposure and HLA in healthy donors. The study ran its PCR with 60 Vbeta and 13 Jbeta primers. Some clones are missing from TCRdb's copy, which holds only in-frame ones; the method was immunoSEQ multiplex PCR. The data show over 150,000 clones, with around 79% seen just once and roughly 2.6% held by the top ten. Sequencing input: PBMCs. These receptors came from a woman aged 35 to 49 in good health and CMV-seropositive.

The chain employs TRBV13 and TRBJ2-7, with TRBD1 identical over 9 bases. The trim removed 2 bases at V and 6 bases at J, leaving 14 bases unmatched. CDR3 length: 17 amino acids. The germline V gene encodes CDR1 PRHDT and CDR2 FYEKMQ (reference sequence). The CDR3 bases are TGTGCCAGCAGCTTATCGGGAGTGCGGACAGGGGTCATCGAGCAGTACTTC. This codes for CASSLSGVRTGVIEQYF.

The chain has TRBV9 and TRBJ2-5; 7 bases agree with TRBD2. This CDR3 is built from 17 residues. The V and J ends lost 0 bases and 4 bases, in that order; junction bases with no gene match: 12. The germline CDR1 and CDR2 sequences are SGDLS and YYNGEE. Here the CDR3 DNA reads TGTGCCAGCAGCGTAGGGGCCCTAGCGGACTTTCTAGAGACCCAGTACTTC. Its translation: CASSVGALADFLETQYF.

The chain recombines TRBV28 with TRBJ2-5; TRBD2 matches 7 bases. Trimming took 5 bases from V and 5 from J; bases not matched to a gene: 8. Germline V gives CDR1 MDHEN, CDR2 SYDVKM. This CDR3 has 14 amino acids. CDR3 nucleotides: TGTGCCAGCAGTCTGGGAGGGAGAGGGGAGACCCAGTACTTC. Protein: CASSLGGRGETQYF.

The chain carries TRBV7-9 and TRBJ2-2; D is unclear. The V and J ends lost 9 bases and 5 bases respectively, with 16 bases between them. This CDR3 is 14 amino acids long. CDR1 and CDR2 (germline): SEHNR, FQNEAQ (reference sequence). In DNA form, the CDR3 reads TGTGCCAGTAAACTCAATGTCGGGACCGGGGAGCTGTTTTTT. This sequence encodes CASKLNVGTGELFF. Filled out from reference TRBV7-9 and TRBJ2-2, the complete variable domain reads DTGVSQNPRHKITKRGQNVTFRCDPISEHNRLYWYRQTLGQGPEFLTYFQNEAQLEKSRLLSDRFSAERPKGSFSTLEIQRTEQGDSAMYLCASKLNVGTGELFFGEGSRLTVL.

The rearrangement uses TRBV29-1 and TRBJ2-3, with D tentatively TRBD2 (6 bases). This CDR3 contains 13 residues. Trimming pared 5 bases from V and 5 bases from J, leaving 14 bases between. Germline CDR1 reads SQVTM; CDR2 reads ANQGSEA. In DNA form, the CDR3 reads TGCAGCGTTAGACAGACGGAGGGAGATACGCAGTATTTT. Its protein is CSVRQTEGDTQYF.

V and J are TRBV4-3 and TRBJ2-6, with D maybe TRBD2 (6 bases). V was cut by 4 bases and J by 4 bases, with 14 bases left in between. CDR1 LGHNA and CDR2 YSLEER come from the germline V gene. The CDR3 runs to 16 residues. The CDR3 is CASSLGAGTGANVLTF. The CDR3 DNA follows: TGCGCCAGCAGCCTCGGGGCGGGGACCGGGGCCAACGTCCTGACTTTC.

The chain has TRBV19 and TRBJ2-5, with a possible D match to TRBD2 (5 bases). This CDR3 region has 13 residues. V was trimmed by 5 bases and J by 5 bases, leaving 12 bases between them. The germline gives CDR1 LNHDA, CDR2 SQIVND (reference sequence). As DNA, the CDR3 is TGTGCCAGTAGTGTTCGGGGAGAGGAGACCCAGTACTTC. It yields the protein CASSVRGEETQYF.

This clone was counted between two and nine times. This CDR3 is also generated by other DNA sequences in the sample. The chain is built from TRBV30 and TRBJ2-7, with a possible D match to TRBD1 (6 bases). CDR1 and CDR2 from the germline V gene are GTSNPN and SVGIG (reference sequence). This CDR3 contains 12 residues. Trimming pared 2 bases from V and 5 bases from J, leaving 10 bases between. The CDR3 DNA is TGTGCCTGGAGTACATCAGGGGACGAGCAGTACTTC. This encodes CAWSTSGDEQYF.

V usage is TRBV29-1 and J usage is TRBJ1-5, with a weak D call TRBD1 (6 bases). The CDR3 has 14 residues. Germline loops: CDR1 SQVTM, CDR2 ANQGSEA. V shed 7 bases and J shed 0 bases, with 13 bases lying between them. Here the CDR3 reads CSALAGASNQPQHF. The CDR3 DNA sequence: TGCAGCGCCCTGGCGGGGGCTAGCAATCAGCCCCAGCATTTT.

This clone was found a few times. The V and J genes are TRBV5-6 and TRBJ2-2, with D hard to call. Germline V gene data show CDR1 as SGHDT and CDR2 as YYEEEE. V lost 0 bases to trimming and J lost 7 bases, with 4 bases between them. This CDR3 has 12 amino acids. The DNA of the CDR3 is TGTGCCAGCAGCTTGGGTATCGGGGAGCTGTTTTTT. Amino acids: CASSLGIGELFF.

V gene TRBV30 combines with J gene TRBJ2-1; D might be TRBD2 (5 bases). Germline loops: CDR1 GTSNPN, CDR2 SVGIG (reference sequence). V lost 8 bases to trimming and J lost 5 bases, with 10 bases between them. The CDR3 runs 11 residues. CDR3 amino acids: CAGWGDNEQFF. In DNA form, the CDR3 reads TGTGCCGGGTGGGGAGACAATGAGCAGTTCTTC.